These 21 T cell receptor beta chains share one sample of origin, sequenced in a study of blood T cell repertoires in COVID-19 (dated by TCRdb to the early 2020s). Preparation of the library involved the immunoSEQ multiplex PCR assay. This immuneACCESS table, as held by TCRdb, lists in-frame sequences with V and J called but not all clones. Of the missing ones, under half trace to an unresolved V gene in checked studies; the others have no known cause. The sample yields approximately 250,000 clones; about 90% were counted once. The top ten clonotypes cover about 4% of the sample. The source material was PBMCs or T cells enriched from blood (not recorded which). These receptors were collected from a woman aged 25 to 45 with acute COVID-19.

CDR3 nucleotides: TGTGCCAGCAGCCCCCTTATCGCAGATACGCAGTATTTT. It is translated as CASSPLIADTQYF. The chain joins TRBV9 to TRBJ2-3; D is unresolved. Germline-derived CDR1 and CDR2 are SGDLS and YYNGEE. CDR3 length: 13 amino acids. The V end was cut by 4 bases, the J end by 4 bases, with 10 bases between. The full variable domain, rest sourced from reference TRBV9 and TRBJ2-3, is DSGVTQTPKHLITATGQRVTLRCSPRSGDLSVYWYQQSLDQGLQFLIQYYNGEERAKGNILERFSAQQFPDLHSELNLSSLELGDSALYFCASSPLIADTQYFGPGTRLTVL.

The V gene is TRBV10-1, the J gene TRBJ2-7; 12 nucleotides align to TRBD2. V was clipped by 3 bases and J by 5 bases; unmatched bases: 5. Germline CDR1 is WNHNN and CDR2 is SYGVQD (reference sequence). The CDR3 is made up of 15 amino acids. Written as DNA, the CDR3 is TGCGCCAGCAGTGAAACTAGCGGGAGGAAGGACGAGCAGTACTTC. Encoded protein: CASSETSGRKDEQYF.

The rearrangement links TRBV6-1 to TRBJ2-6; weak D call: TRBD1 (5 bases). This CDR3 spans 16 amino acids. The germline V gene has CDR1 MNHNS and CDR2 SASEGT. V lost 3 bases to trimming and J lost 0 bases, with 9 bases between them. CDR3 region: CASSDRASSGANVLTF. CDR3 nucleotides: TGTGCCAGCAGTGACAGGGCCAGCTCTGGGGCCAACGTCCTGACTTTC.

The V call is TRBV30, the J call TRBJ1-2; D is unresolved. The CDR3 is made up of 16 amino acids. Trimming pared 3 bases from V and 3 bases from J, leaving 20 bases between. The germline V gene encodes CDR1 GTSNPN and CDR2 SVGIG (reference sequence). The CDR3 DNA reads TGTGCCTGGAGCGGCGAGGACCCCCCGGACTACTATGGCTACACCTTC. Its protein is CAWSGEDPPDYYGYTF.

The chain links TRBV11-1 to TRBJ2-3; 14 bases align to TRBD2. CDR1 and CDR2 from the germline V gene are SGHAT and FQDESV (reference sequence). The CDR3 length is 15 residues. After removal of 4 bases from V and 6 bases from J, the junction contained 3 bases not matched to a gene. CDR3 sequence (DNA): TGTGCCAGCAGCTCACGACTAGCGGGAGGGGATACGCAGTATTTT. This sequence encodes CASSSRLAGGDTQYF.

The chain uses TRBV24-1 and TRBJ2-2; 12 positions match TRBD2. The germline V gene has CDR1 KGHDR and CDR2 SFDVKD. The junction had 4 bases not matched to a gene; V was cut back by 4 bases and J by 2 bases. This CDR3 is built from 17 residues. CDR3 bases: TGTGCCACCAGTGACCGACTAGCGGGAGTTAACACCGGGGAGCTGTTTTTT. It is translated as CATSDRLAGVNTGELFF.

The gene calls are TRBV11-2 and TRBJ2-1, with 9 bases fitting TRBD2. Germline CDR1 reads SGHAT; CDR2 reads FQNNGV. V shed 6 bases and J 5 bases; nucleotides not matched to a gene: 2. The CDR3 has 13 residues. This CDR3 is CASSLAGNNEQFF. Here the CDR3 DNA reads TGTGCCAGCAGTCTAGCGGGGAACAATGAGCAGTTCTTC.

This CDR3 reads CASSMRLADYNEQFF. In DNA, the CDR3 is TGTGCCAGTAGTATGCGACTAGCGGATTACAATGAGCAGTTCTTC. This rearrangement joins TRBV19 to TRBJ2-1; 9 bases are a match to TRBD2. CDR1 is LNHDA and CDR2 is SQIVND in the germline V gene (reference sequence). V gave up 3 bases and J gave up 4 bases; unmatched junction bases: 4. The CDR3 runs 15 residues.

The rearrangement links TRBV28 to TRBJ2-2; 7 bases are shared with TRBD1. This CDR3 is 14 amino acids long. Unmatched junction bases numbered 2, after V lost 4 bases and J lost 3 bases. From germline, CDR1 is MDHEN and CDR2 SYDVKM. This CDR3 reads CASSWGQYTGELFF. The CDR3 nucleotides read TGTGCCAGCAGTTGGGGACAGTACACCGGGGAGCTGTTTTTT. Full variable domain (rest looked up from reference TRBV28 and TRBJ2-2): DVKVTQSSRYLVKRTGEKVFLECVQDMDHENMFWYRQDPGLGLRLIYFSYDVKMKEKGDIPEGYSVSREKKERFSLILESASTNQTSMYLCASSWGQYTGELFFGEGSRLTVL.

This sequence joins TRBV6-1 and TRBJ1-2; D not resolved. Germline V gives CDR1 MNHNS, CDR2 SASEGT. CDR3 length: 11 residues. V was cut by 2 bases and J by 6 bases, with 4 bases left in between. The CDR3 here is CASSESHGYTF. The CDR3 nucleotides are TGTGCCAGCAGTGAATCTCATGGCTACACCTTC.

The chain employs TRBV3-1 (or the pseudogene TRBV3-2) and TRBJ1-2; TRBD1 aligns across 7 bases. CDR1 is LGHDT and CDR2 is YNNKEL in the germline V gene (reference sequence). The CDR3 length is 13 residues. The V gene end was trimmed by 1 base and the J gene end by 8 bases; junction bases not matched to a gene: 4. DNA for the CDR3: TGTGCCAGCAGCCAAGTGACAGGGAGCGGCTACACCTTC. Its translation is CASSQVTGSGYTF.

The chain recombines TRBV27 with TRBJ2-7; D is perhaps TRBD2 (6 bases). V dropped 6 bases and J dropped 4 bases, with 16 bases sitting between them. This CDR3 has 14 amino acids. Looked up from germline, CDR1 is MNHEY and CDR2 is SMNVEV (reference sequence). The CDR3 is CASRHGGPRYEQYF. CDR3 bases: TGTGCCAGCAGACACGGGGGTCCAAGGTACGAGCAGTACTTC.

V gene TRBV11-2 combines with J gene TRBJ2-1, with 9 nucleotides matching TRBD2. CDR1 SGHAT and CDR2 FQNNGV come from the germline V gene. The trim removed 2 bases at V and 6 bases at J, leaving 8 bases unmatched. The CDR3 spans 16 residues. The CDR3 DNA sequence: TGTGCCAGCAGCTTATTGGCGGGAGGGCAGGCCAATGAGCAGTTCTTC. This translates into CASSLLAGGQANEQFF.

This chain uses TRBV14 with TRBJ2-3; tentatively, D is TRBD2 (6 bases). Germline V lookup: CDR1 SGHDN, CDR2 FVKESK. The CDR3 has 17 amino acids. The V gene lost 1 base and the J gene lost 2 bases, with 16 bases spanning the gap. The CDR3 region is CASSQVRWGEFTDTQYF. CDR3 coding DNA: TGTGCCAGCAGCCAAGTTCGTTGGGGGGAATTCACAGATACGCAGTATTTT.

The chain links TRBV28 to TRBJ1-5, with 9 bases lining up with TRBD1. Germline assignment: CDR1 MDHEN and CDR2 SYDVKM. The ends lost 5 bases at V and 7 bases at J; junction bases unmatched: 6. The CDR3 runs to 14 residues. CDR3 amino acids: CASSPGQGYQPQHF. For the CDR3, the DNA is TGTGCCAGCAGTCCGGGACAGGGTTACCAGCCCCAGCATTTT. The full variable domain, its missing parts supplied by reference TRBV28 and TRBJ1-5, is DVKVTQSSRYLVKRTGEKVFLECVQDMDHENMFWYRQDPGLGLRLIYFSYDVKMKEKGDIPEGYSVSREKKERFSLILESASTNQTSMYLCASSPGQGYQPQHFGDGTRLSIL.

This clone has a handful of counts. J is TRBJ2-7 and V is TRBV6-2 or TRBV6-3; maybe TRBD2 (6 bases). The germline V gene encodes CDR1 MNHEY and CDR2 SVGEGT. The germline V and J ends were trimmed by 0 bases and 0 bases, with 6 bases remaining between them. The CDR3 totals 14 residues. The CDR3 nucleotides read TGTGCCAGCAGTTACTCGACTAGCTCCTACGAGCAGTACTTC. It specifies CASSYSTSSYEQYF.

This chain connects TRBV5-6 to TRBJ1-6, with 7 positions matching TRBD1. Losses at the gene ends were 4 bases for V and 10 bases for J; bases not matched to a gene: 8. The CDR3 length is 14 residues. The V gene's germline CDR1 is SGHDT and CDR2 YYEEEE. CDR3 sequence: CASSARQGLSPLHF. The DNA of the CDR3 is TGTGCCAGCAGCGCCCGACAGGGCCTGTCACCCCTCCACTTT.

The chain is built from TRBV4-1 and TRBJ2-1; D uncertain. This CDR3 spans 17 amino acids. The V end was cut by 0 bases, the J end by 0 bases, with 12 bases between. CDR1 and CDR2 from the germline V gene are MGHRA and YSYEKL. The CDR3, as DNA: TGCGCCAGCAGCCAAGAAATTGAATACAGCTCCTACAATGAGCAGTTCTTC. It translates to CASSQEIEYSSYNEQFF.

The genes are TRBV5-1 and TRBJ2-1, with 9 nucleotides matching TRBD1. V was clipped by 4 bases and J by 8 bases; unmatched bases: 7. This CDR3 is 14 amino acids long. Germline V gene lookup returns CDR1 SGHRS and CDR2 YFSETQ. CDR3 nucleotides: TGCGCCAGCAGCGAAGGGACAGGGCACGATGAGCAGTTCTTC. This codes for CASSEGTGHDEQFF. Together with reference TRBV5-1 and TRBJ2-1, the CDR3 gives the full variable domain: KAGVTQTPRYLIKTRGQQVTLSCSPISGHRSVSWYQQTPGQGLQFLFEYFSETQRNKGNFPGRFSGRQFSNSRSEMNVSTLELGDSALYLCASSEGTGHDEQFFGPGTRLTVL.

The chain links TRBV6-1 to TRBJ2-7, with 14 nucleotides matching TRBD2. V was pared by 4 bases and J by 2 bases, with 4 bases of the junction left unmatched. CDR1 MNHNS and CDR2 SASEGT come from the germline V gene. This CDR3 is 16 amino acids long. Here the CDR3 reads CASSGGLAGDPYEQYF. The DNA of the CDR3 is TGTGCCAGCAGTGGGGGACTAGCGGGAGATCCCTACGAGCAGTACTTC.

The rearrangement joins TRBV9 to TRBJ2-3; 8 bases align to TRBD2. Trimming removed 5 bases from V and 4 bases from J; junction bases left unmatched: 9. Germline assignment: CDR1 SGDLS and CDR2 YYNGEE. This CDR3 spans 15 amino acids. The CDR3 DNA is TGTGCCAGCAGTTCCGCGGGAGGAGTTGCAGATACGCAGTATTTT. It translates to CASSSAGGVADTQYF.